A selection of T cell receptor beta chains follows, all from one sample in a study of Tregs in tolerant kidney transplant recipients. Some clones are missing from TCRdb's copy, which holds only in-frame ones; the method was immunoSEQ multiplex PCR. The data show fewer than 80,000 clones, 85% to 90% seen once. Specimen: CD4+ T cells from blood, collected before the transplant. Receptors originate from a human donor who received a combined kidney and bone marrow transplant. The CDR3 runs from the conserved cysteine through the conserved F or W. The order of the fields is J gene, D gene, V gene, clone size, CDR3 protein, CDR3 DNA. A D gene is named only where the DNA matches it firmly. Clone size is given for some rows only: seen once, a few or many times, or a class if the clone is expanded.

TRBJ2-7 TRBD2 TRBV5-4 - CASSSQTSGRLDEQYF TGTGCCAGCAGCTCCCAGACTAGCGGGAGGCTCGACGAGCAGTACTTC
TRBJ2-2 - TRBV6-5 - CASSYDAGTGELFF TGTGCCAGCAGTTACGATGCGGGAACCGGGGAGCTGTTTTTT
TRBJ1-2 - TRBV9 - CASSVGAGWGYTF TGTGCCAGCAGCGTAGGGGCAGGGTGGGGCTACACCTTC
TRBJ2-1 TRBD2 TRBV6-6 - CASRTASGLNEQFF TGTGCCAGCAGGACGGCTAGCGGGCTAAATGAGCAGTTCTTC
TRBJ1-3 - TRBV5-1 - CASNQDQSSGNTIYF TGCGCCAGCAACCAAGATCAGTCCTCTGGAAACACCATATATTTT
TRBJ1-1 - TRBV4-2 - CASSQGSGGDTEAFF TGTGCCAGCAGCCAAGGATCCGGGGGAGACACTGAAGCTTTCTTT
TRBJ2-3 TRBD2 TRBV5-1 once CASSPRLAGGTDTQYF TGCGCCAGCAGCCCGAGACTAGCGGGAGGCACAGATACGCAGTATTTT
TRBJ2-7 TRBD1 TRBV18 once CASSSGTGGFYEQYF TGTGCCAGCTCAAGCGGGACAGGGGGGTTTTACGAGCAGTACTTC
TRBJ2-2 TRBD2 TRBV7-9 once CASSLLAGEGTGELFF TGTGCCAGCAGCTTACTCGCGGGAGAGGGCACCGGGGAGCTGTTTTTT
TRBJ2-1 - TRBV11-2 - CASTLGGSKLTYNEQFF TGTGCCAGCACCCTAGGGGGATCCAAATTGACCTACAATGAGCAGTTCTTC
TRBJ2-1 TRBD1 TRBV27 once CASSSLTGGNEQFF TGTGCCAGCAGTTCCCTGACAGGGGGAAATGAGCAGTTCTTC
TRBJ2-5 - TRBV5-1 - CASSLAGGQETQYF TGCGCCAGCAGCTTGGCAGGGGGGCAAGAGACCCAGTACTTC
TRBJ2-7 TRBD1 TRBV7-3 - CASSSGQRYEQYF TGTGCCAGCAGCTCGGGACAGCGTTACGAGCAGTACTTC
TRBJ1-1 - TRBV6-1 - CASSEKLRGTEAFF TGTGCCAGCAGTGAAAAACTCAGGGGTACTGAAGCTTTCTTT
TRBJ2-3 TRBD1 TRBV13 - CASSLRQGIADTQYF TGTGCCAGCAGCCTAAGACAGGGGATTGCAGATACGCAGTATTTT
TRBJ2-6 - TRBV7-9 - CASSLVGQKLAGANVLTF TGTGCCAGCAGCTTAGTCGGACAGAAATTAGCTGGGGCCAACGTCCTGACTTTC
TRBJ1-4 TRBD1 TRBV4-2 - CASSQDQFVGDRNEKLFF TGTGCCAGCAGCCAAGATCAGTTCGTAGGGGACAGAAACGAAAAACTGTTTTTT
TRBJ1-1 - TRBV5-1 - CASSFDRNTEAFF TGCGCCAGCAGCTTTGACAGGAACACTGAAGCTTTCTTT
TRBJ2-3 TRBD2 TRBV4-2 - CASSQGYPLAGEVDTQYF TGTGCCAGCAGCCAAGGATACCCCCTAGCGGGAGAGGTGGATACGCAGTATTTT
TRBJ2-3 - TRBV29-1 - CSVEGLDRTSTDTQYF TGCAGCGTTGAAGGCCTAGACAGGACTAGCACAGATACGCAGTATTTT
TRBJ1-5 - TRBV27 - CASSLTGNQPQHF TGTGCCAGCAGTTTAACAGGAAATCAGCCCCAGCATTTT
TRBJ2-1 TRBD2 TRBV9 - CASSPLSLAGGGNEQFF TGTGCCAGCAGCCCCCTGAGCCTAGCGGGAGGTGGCAATGAGCAGTTCTTC
TRBJ2-1 - TRBV5-1 - CASSLFGSRRDYNEQFF TGCGCCAGCAGTCTTTTCGGGTCGCGGAGGGACTACAATGAGCAGTTCTTC
TRBJ2-1 - TRBV29-1 - CSVVTGTYNEQFF TGCAGCGTCGTGACGGGTACCTACAATGAGCAGTTCTTC
TRBJ1-5 TRBD1 TRBV2 - CASSPQGEDNQPQHF TGTGCCAGCAGCCCACAGGGGGAGGACAATCAGCCCCAGCATTTT
TRBJ2-5 - TRBV7-9 - CASSPRGDGSRETQYF TGTGCCAGCAGCCCTCGTGGTGACGGGAGCAGAGAGACCCAGTACTTC
TRBJ2-1 - TRBV7-9 once CASSLVPSGWFF TGTGCCAGCAGCTTAGTCCCTAGTGGGTGGTTCTTC
TRBJ2-5 TRBD2 TRBV4-1 - CASSQSKGLAVVQETQYF TGCGCCAGCAGCCAATCCAAGGGACTAGCAGTTGTCCAAGAGACCCAGTACTTC
TRBJ2-1 TRBD2 TRBV4-1 - CASSKLDGLAGVDEQFF TGCGCCAGCAGCAAATTAGACGGACTAGCGGGAGTCGATGAGCAGTTCTTC
TRBJ1-2 TRBD1 TRBV2 - CASSEGQGAEGYTF TGTGCCAGCAGTGAGGGACAGGGGGCGGAAGGCTACACCTTC
TRBJ1-2 - TRBV27 few CASSRRSGDGWGYTF TGTGCCAGCAGTCGTCGTTCCGGGGATGGATGGGGCTACACCTTC
TRBJ2-3 TRBD2 TRBV7-2 - CASSFTSGGSTDTQYF TGTGCCAGCAGCTTCACTAGCGGGGGGAGCACAGATACGCAGTATTTT
TRBJ1-1 TRBD1 TRBV28 - CASSLPGGTEAFF TGTGCCAGCAGTTTACCAGGGGGTACTGAAGCTTTCTTT
TRBJ1-2 - TRBV5-4 - CASSLVGQMIYGYTF TGTGCCAGCAGCTTGGTTGGACAGATGATATATGGCTACACCTTC
TRBJ2-3 - TRBV27 - CASSFTGSPTSTDTQYF TGTGCCAGCAGTTTTACAGGGAGCCCAACTAGCACAGATACGCAGTATTTT
TRBJ2-3 - TRBV7-3 - CASSPLGSGTDTQYF TGTGCCAGCAGCCCTCTTGGTAGCGGAACAGATACGCAGTATTTT
TRBJ2-5 TRBD1 TRBV18 - CASSPSNQGAGETQYF TGTGCCAGCTCACCTTCAAATCAGGGGGCCGGAGAGACCCAGTACTTC
TRBJ2-7 - TRBV5-1 - CASSLYSTPGLGAEQYF TGCGCCAGCAGCTTGTATTCAACACCGGGACTCGGGGCCGAGCAGTACTTC
TRBJ2-7 - TRBV27 few CASSDYYEQYF TGTGCCAGCTCTGACTACTACGAGCAGTACTTC
TRBJ2-1 - TRBV29-1 - CSGASGGNEQFF TGCAGCGGGGCGAGCGGAGGAAATGAGCAGTTCTTC
TRBJ1-4 - TRBV11-2 - CASSVGWQGIEKLFF TGTGCCAGCAGCGTCGGGTGGCAGGGAATTGAAAAACTGTTTTTT
TRBJ1-2 - TRBV5-4 - CASSLAQGYYGYTF TGTGCCAGCAGCTTGGCCCAGGGTTACTATGGCTACACCTTC
TRBJ1-3 - TRBV6-6 - CASSEPGNTIYF TGTGCCAGCAGTGAGCCGGGAAACACCATATATTTT
TRBJ1-1 - TRBV2 - CASKVQEYNTEAFF TGTGCCAGCAAAGTACAGGAATACAACACTGAAGCTTTCTTT
TRBJ2-1 TRBD2 TRBV7-2 once CASSWGGLAGAEQFF TGTGCCAGCAGCTGGGGGGGACTAGCGGGAGCTGAGCAGTTCTTC
TRBJ1-2 - TRBV14 - CASSQVGRYYGYTF TGTGCCAGCAGCCAAGTGGGGCGTTACTATGGCTACACCTTC
TRBJ2-5 TRBD2 TRBV7-7 - CASSLVGSGSLETQYF TGTGCTAGCAGCTTAGTAGGTAGCGGGAGTCTCGAGACCCAGTACTTC
TRBJ2-5 - TRBV2 - CASSEFAGPAGAQYF TGTGCCAGCAGTGAGTTTGCAGGGCCCGCCGGAGCCCAGTACTTC
TRBJ2-1 - TRBV28 - CASSSVQGDEQFF TGTGCCAGCAGTTCCGTACAGGGCGATGAGCAGTTCTTC